The 19 T cell receptor beta chains given below trace back to one sample, sequenced in a study of T cells in Graves' hyperthyroidism and ophthalmopathy. The source material, RNA transcripts, was used to amplify TCR beta CDR3 regions. TCR CDR3 underwent first-round RT-PCR with the HTBI primer set. From the multiplex PCR reads, TCRdb called clonotypes with MiXCR, one entry per CDR3 protein. This repertoire shows roughly 350,000 distinct CDR3 sequences, roughly 15% found once; its top ten account for around a fifth. The sequenced sample was blood. The source is a woman in her twenties or thirties with Graves' ophthalmopathy.

Ten or more counts support this clonotype. This chain joins TRBV3-1 and TRBJ2-5; 8 nucleotides align to TRBD1. Germline CDR1 and CDR2: LGHDT and YNNKEL (reference sequence). CDR3 length: 17 residues. V gave up 4 bases and J gave up 2 bases; unmatched junction bases: 12. The CDR3: CASSLTSGGQRQETQYF. The CDR3 bases are TGTGCCAGCAGCCTTACGTCAGGGGGCCAGAGGCAAGAGACCCAGTACTTC.

Many counts were recorded for this clonotype. The chain recombines TRBV28 with TRBJ1-3; 7 nucleotides line up with TRBD1. V was pared by 5 bases and J by 5 bases, with 3 bases of the junction left unmatched. This CDR3 is 13 amino acids long. Germline lookup yields CDR1 MDHEN and CDR2 SYDVKM. The CDR3: CASSDRVRNTIYF. As DNA, the CDR3 is TGTGCCAGCAGTGACAGGGTCAGAAACACCATATATTTT. The full variable domain, with the rest looked up from reference TRBV28 and TRBJ1-3, is DVKVTQSSRYLVKRTGEKVFLECVQDMDHENMFWYRQDPGLGLRLIYFSYDVKMKEKGDIPEGYSVSREKKERFSLILESASTNQTSMYLCASSDRVRNTIYFGEGSWLTVV.

Only a few counts were recorded for this clonotype. The chain uses TRBV2 and TRBJ2-1; 9 nucleotides agree with TRBD2. CDR1 is SNHLY and CDR2 is FYNNEI in the germline V gene. The CDR3 has 14 amino acids. V gave up 2 bases and J gave up 10 bases; unmatched junction bases: 6. The CDR3 coding sequence is TGTGCCAGCAGTGAAAGCGGGGGGATCGGCGAGCAGTTCTTC. This translates into CASSESGGIGEQFF.

The chain is built from TRBV9 and TRBJ2-3, with D uncertain. The CDR3 has 12 amino acids. The V gene lost 3 bases and the J gene lost 7 bases, with 9 bases spanning the gap. The germline gives CDR1 SGDLS, CDR2 YYNGEE. This CDR3 reads CASSGNLNTQYF. DNA of the CDR3: TGTGCCAGCAGCGGTAACTTGAATACGCAGTATTTT.

The table lists this clonotype with many counts. The gene calls are TRBV7-2 and TRBJ2-7, with 8 bases lining up with TRBD1. Trimming cost V 1 base and J 7 bases; bases outside gene matches: 6. CDR3 length: 14 residues. Germline V gene sequence: CDR1 SGHTA, CDR2 FQGNSA. CDR3 nucleotides: TGTGCCAGCAGCTTAGTCCAGGGGGCAAAGGAGCAGTACTTC. Translation gives CASSLVQGAKEQYF.

The sample holds many counts of this clonotype. The chain is built from TRBV12-3 or TRBV12-4 and TRBJ2-3; 13 nucleotides match TRBD2. J was trimmed by 5 bases and V by 2 bases; bases with no gene match: 10. This CDR3 comprises 18 residues. CDR3 DNA sequence: TGTGCCAGCAGTTTAAGGGGACTAGCGGGGCCCTCCGGAGATACGCAGTATTTT. This codes for CASSLRGLAGPSGDTQYF.

This clonotype occurred many times. The rearrangement joins TRBV27 to TRBJ2-7; no clear D. Germline lookup yields CDR1 MNHEY and CDR2 SMNVEV (reference sequence). The CDR3 is made up of 10 amino acids. V was shortened by 4 bases and J by 6 bases, with 4 bases between the two germline ends. The CDR3 coding sequence is TGTGCCAGCAGTTATCCCGAGCAGTACTTC. Translating gives CASSYPEQYF.

This clonotype showed up many times. The V call is TRBV20-1, the J call TRBJ1-5; tentatively, D is TRBD1 (6 bases). CDR1 and CDR2 from the germline V gene are DFQATT and SNEGSKA (reference sequence). V was shortened by 5 bases and J by 9 bases, with 20 bases between the two germline ends. The CDR3 has 14 residues. The CDR3 DNA sequence: TGCAGTGCTTACAGGGCGGAGGTGGATTGGCCCCAGCATTTT. It translates to CSAYRAEVDWPQHF.

The V gene is TRBV7-9, the J gene TRBJ2-3, with 7 bases fitting TRBD1. Looked up from germline, CDR1 is SEHNR and CDR2 is FQNEAQ (reference sequence). This CDR3 is built from 16 residues. V lost 3 bases to trimming and J lost 6 bases; unmatched junction nucleotides: 12. The CDR3 is CASSFKNPIQGDTQYF. The CDR3 bases are TGTGCCAGCAGCTTTAAGAACCCAATACAGGGGGATACGCAGTATTTT. Looking up the rest from reference TRBV7-9 and TRBJ2-3 gives the full variable domain: DTGVSQNPRHKITKRGQNVTFRCDPISEHNRLYWYRQTLGQGPEFLTYFQNEAQLEKSRLLSDRFSAERPKGSFSTLEIQRTEQGDSAMYLCASSFKNPIQGDTQYFGPGTRLTVL.

Comments on this clonotype: This clone may be a read error of a much larger clone one base away. V gene TRBV15 combines with J gene TRBJ2-3; the match to TRBD1 covers 10 bases. This CDR3 comprises 14 residues. Germline values: CDR1 LNHNV, CDR2 YYDKDF (reference sequence). The CDR3 reads CATSVRQGADTQCF. The CDR3 region has the DNA TGTGCCACCAGCGTAAGACAGGGGGCAGATACGCAGTGTTTT.

CDR3: CSASGTSGYNEQFF. CDR3 coding DNA: TGCAGTGCTAGTGGGACTAGCGGCTACAATGAGCAGTTCTTC. The J gene is TRBJ2-1, the V gene TRBV20-1; 11 bases align to TRBD2. CDR1 and CDR2 from the germline V gene are DFQATT and SNEGSKA (reference sequence). Trimming took 3 bases from V and 3 from J; bases not matched to a gene: 1. The CDR3 is 14 amino acids.

CDR3: CASSLWVAGGFYEQYF. The CDR3 DNA follows: TGTGCCAGCAGTTTATGGGTAGCGGGGGGATTCTACGAGCAGTACTTC. The chain carries TRBV28 and TRBJ2-7; TRBD2 aligns across 10 bases. V lost 0 bases, J lost 3 bases, and 5 bases stayed unmatched. The germline gives CDR1 MDHEN, CDR2 SYDVKM. The CDR3 contains 16 residues.

This clonotype was detected many times. CDR3 sequence reads: CASGPGTGNYGYTF. CDR3 coding DNA: TGTGCCAGCGGCCCCGGGACGGGAAACTATGGCTACACCTTC. This rearrangement joins TRBV12-3 or TRBV12-4 to TRBJ1-2; D possibly corresponds to TRBD1 (5 bases). The CDR3 spans 14 residues. Trimming took 8 bases from V and 2 from J, leaving 15 bases between them.

The chain uses TRBV6-4 and TRBJ1-2; no clear D gene. There are 15 residues in the CDR3. Looked up from germline, CDR1 is MRHNA and CDR2 is SNTAGT. V gave up 11 bases and J gave up 0 bases, with 19 bases separating them. CDR3 in DNA: TGTGCCGGACCTTTGTGGTGGAGAACTAACTATGGCTACACCTTC. Amino acids: CAGPLWWRTNYGYTF.

This clonotype was recorded at least ten times. The rearrangement joins TRBV7-2 to TRBJ1-2, with TRBD1 as a possible D gene (5 bases). This CDR3 has 13 residues. CDR1 is SGHTA and CDR2 is FQGNSA in the germline V gene. Trimming removed 4 bases at V and 7 bases at J, with 13 bases between. The CDR3 reads CASSWKGSAGYTF. The CDR3, as DNA: TGTGCCAGCAGCTGGAAGGGGTCTGCTGGCTACACCTTC. Complete variable domain (other parts from reference TRBV7-2 and TRBJ1-2): GAGVSQSPSNKVTEKGKDVELRCDPISGHTALYWYRQSLGQGLEFLIYFQGNSAPDKSGLPSDRFSAERTGGSVSTLTIQRTQQEDSAVYLCASSWKGSAGYTFGSGTRLTVV.

A remark on this clonotype: Germline is not matched at one junction end, which may reflect a read error. This sequence joins TRBV20-1 and TRBJ1-1; D unclear. The length of the CDR3 is 13 residues. Germline CDR1 and CDR2: DFQATT and SNEGSKA (reference sequence). CDR3 sequence reads: CSAVSGRNTGAFF. CDR3 sequence (DNA): TGCAGTGCTGTAAGTGGCAGAAACACTGGAGCTTTCTTT.

Many counts were recorded for this clonotype. The V and J genes are TRBV28 and TRBJ2-3, with 10 bases aligning to TRBD2. The CDR3 is 17 residues long. Germline CDR1 reads MDHEN; CDR2 reads SYDVKM. Trimming cost V 0 bases and J 5 bases; bases outside gene matches: 8. CDR3 DNA: TGTGCCAGCAGTTTATGGGGAGCGGGGGGGCAGCTAGATACGCAGTATTTT. Translation: CASSLWGAGGQLDTQYF.

The rearrangement uses TRBV5-1 and TRBJ2-5; possible D gene TRBD2, 6 bases. The CDR3 spans 15 residues. Trimming left V 4 bases short and J 1 base short, with 14 bases between. CDR1 is SGHRS and CDR2 is YFSETQ in the germline V gene. CDR3 residues: CASSRHGGPQETQYF. CDR3 nucleotides: TGCGCCAGCAGCCGCCACGGGGGACCCCAAGAGACCCAGTACTTC.

In this sample, this clonotype turned up a few times. The V and J genes are TRBV6-1 and TRBJ2-2; D possibly uses TRBD1 or TRBD2 (5 bases each). The CDR3 length is 12 residues. From germline, CDR1 is MNHNS and CDR2 SASEGT. V lost 7 bases and J 8 bases, leaving 11 bases between the germline ends. The CDR3 coding sequence is TGTGCCAGCATGGGGGATTTGGGGGAGCTGTTTTTT. It is translated as CASMGDLGELFF.